This entry describes one T cell receptor beta chain. Its antigen is unknown. Base qualities are not provided; no much larger clone lies one nucleotide away. The data were obtained in a study of T-cell memory formation after mild COVID-19 (dated by TCRdb to the early 2020s). Turning to the overall study: TCR sequence clusters from the two donors were largely donor specific. In a couple of donors, T-cell clones that expanded and contracted after mild COVID-19 were followed by sequencing TCRalpha and TCRbeta repertoires longitudinally. Two young, previously healthy adult volunteers made up the cohort, one male and one female. What the work shows at the level of the full study, not this receptor alone: Balanced CD4/CD8 phenotypes were observed for clones contracting from day 15 to 85, whereas a bias towards CD4+ was observed for a second wave of clones expanding from day 15 to 37. Contracting CD4+ clones were found mainly in CM and EM memory subsets, while CD8+ clones were enriched in EMRA. SARS-CoV-2 specificity of the second-wave clones peaking on day 37 was not confirmed. The study covered only a couple of mild cases, and larger cohorts including severe cases with pre-infection samples were considered necessary. Some responding clones were found in pre-infection memory, which suggests that pre-existing cross-reactive memory T cells took part in the SARS-CoV-2 response.

Ficoll-Paque density gradient centrifugation was used to isolate PBMCs. The junction carries 15 bases between V and J, which are trimmed by 6 bases and 8 bases respectively. From the cysteine up to the phenylalanine, the CDR3 has a length of 13 residues. Of all the DNA, just the CDR3 is kept, 39 bases in frame from base 1. Based on the germline V gene, the CDR1 and CDR2 sequences are MNHEY and SVGEGT. TCRdb names Illumina NovaSeq 6000 as the instrument used. Using 5'RACE with constant-segment primers, TCRalpha and TCRbeta cDNA libraries were constructed, with sample barcodes and unique molecular identifiers added in the process. RNA was extracted from every sample with Trizol reagent. Libraries were amplified in two PCR steps, with a second sample barcode and Illumina TruSeq adapters added in the second step. Libraries were sequenced on an Illumina NovaSeq with 2 x 150 bp paired-end reads. The paper's processing steps were these. With migec v1.2.7, reads were demultiplexed and then collapsed into UMI-guided consensus sequences. Using mixcr v2.1.11, the UMI consensuses were aligned to TRA and TRB V and J templates and assembled into clonotypes. A clonotype was counted as expanded or contracted only if both edgeR and NoisET called the change significant, with noise models trained on biological replicates. For edgeR calls, the cutoffs were a false discovery rate-adjusted p below 0.01 and a log2 fold-change threshold of 1. As an exploratory analysis of dynamics, max-normalized trajectories of the 1000 most abundant clonotypes were examined by PCA with hierarchical clustering. Separately sequenced CD4+ and CD8+ repertoires were used to assign a CD4 or CD8 phenotype to each responding clone. Using fastp trimming at Q25 and MiXCR clonotype assembly, TCRdb reanalyzed the public sequencing data and kept in-frame beta chains. Identical CDR3 protein sequences are pooled into one entry, listed with their most common genes and DNA. These V and J calls originate from TCRdb's pipeline instead of the authors' own analysis. Recorded for this sample are around 340,000 distinct CDR3 sequences; approximately 15% of them occurred a single time. The ten largest clones add up to roughly 20% of the sample.

Sequencing input: PBMCs or a T cell subset sorted from them (not recorded which). Recombination joined TRBV6-2 or TRBV6-3 with TRBJ2-3; the D gene is perhaps TRBD1, from 6 matching bases. The receptor was isolated from a man between 18 and 29 years old who had mild COVID-19 (a few samples of this study predate the infection). The sample titles of this study are shuffled in the database, so cell type and time point are left out; the donor was told from shared clones. The nucleotide sequence is TGTGCCAGCAGCCGTACTTCCAGGGGTACGCAGTATTTT. This codes for CASSRTSRGTQYF.